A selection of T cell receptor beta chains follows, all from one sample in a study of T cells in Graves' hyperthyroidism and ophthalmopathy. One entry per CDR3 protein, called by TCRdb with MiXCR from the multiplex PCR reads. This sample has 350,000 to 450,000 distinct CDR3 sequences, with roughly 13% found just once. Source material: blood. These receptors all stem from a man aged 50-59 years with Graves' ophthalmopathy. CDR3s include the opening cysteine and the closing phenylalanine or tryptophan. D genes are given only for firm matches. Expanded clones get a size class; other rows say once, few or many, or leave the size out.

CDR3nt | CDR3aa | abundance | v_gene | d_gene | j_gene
TGTGCCACGAGGGACTCCGAAAACTATGGCTACACCTTC | CATRDSENYGYTF | many | TRBV24-1 | . | TRBJ1-2
TGCGCCAGCGCCGGACTAGCGGGAGGGTTCAATGAGCAGTTCTTC | CASAGLAGGFNEQFF | many | TRBV5-1 | TRBD2 | TRBJ2-1
TGCGCCAGCAGCCAAGTACTCCCGAACAATCAGCCCCAGCATTTT | CASSQVLPNNQPQHF | . | TRBV4-1 | . | TRBJ1-5
TGTGCCAGCAGCCCGCAGAGTCTGGGGAACCACGAGCAGTACTTC | CASSPQSLGNHEQYF | many | TRBV7-9 | . | TRBJ2-7
TGCGCCAGCAGCCCTATAAGGGACCGAACTGAAGCTTTCTTT | CASSPIRDRTEAFF | many | TRBV5-1 | . | TRBJ1-1
TGTGCCAGCAGCTTGGGTGCGGGAGGGCTCTCCTACGAGCAGTACTTC | CASSLGAGGLSYEQYF | few | TRBV5-4 | TRBD2 | TRBJ2-7
TGTGCCAGCAGACGGGCTGAGAACACTGAAGCTTTCTTT | CASRRAENTEAFF | many | TRBV7-8 | . | TRBJ1-1
TGTGCCAGCAGTTACTCGAGCAGATCCGAAGAGCAGTACTTC | CASSYSSRSEEQYF | many | TRBV6-2/TRBV6-3 | . | TRBJ2-7
TGTGCCAGCAGGAGATCGTCGAGACCAATATACGAGCAGTACTTC | CASRRSSRPIYEQYF | many | TRBV12-3/TRBV12-4 | . | TRBJ2-7
TGCAGCGTTGAGGCCGTGGGACTAGGAAGCTACAATGAGCAGTTCTTC | CSVEAVGLGSYNEQFF | . | TRBV29-1 | TRBD2 | TRBJ2-1
TGCAGTGCGTCGGGGTTCCAAGAGACCCAGTACTTC | CSASGFQETQYF | many | TRBV20-1 | . | TRBJ2-5
TGTGCCAGCAGTTGGGCCGGGACAGGGGGCTATGACTACACCTTC | CASSWAGTGGYDYTF | once | TRBV6-9 | TRBD1 | TRBJ1-2
TGTGCCAGCAGCGAATGGGGCAACACAGATACGCAGTATTTT | CASSEWGNTDTQYF | . | TRBV25-1 | . | TRBJ2-3
TGCAGCGTTTCGGTTGGGAACAATGAGCAGTTCTTC | CSVSVGNNEQFF | few | TRBV29-1 | . | TRBJ2-1
TGTGCCAGCAGCCTAAGGATGGGCGCCGGGGAGCAGTACTTC | CASSLRMGAGEQYF | . | TRBV3-1 | . | TRBJ2-7
TGCGCCAGCAGCCAAGGCTGGGGACACTCTAACTATGGCTACACCTTC | CASSQGWGHSNYGYTF | . | TRBV4-1 | . | TRBJ1-2
TGTGCCAGCAGTGATTCGGGTGTCCCGAACACTGAAGCTTTCTTT | CASSDSGVPNTEAFF | . | TRBV2 | . | TRBJ1-1
TGTGCCTGGAGTGTTGTTCCCCTACAGGGGAAAAACATTCAGTACTTC | CAWSVVPLQGKNIQYF | few | TRBV30 | TRBD1 | TRBJ2-4
TGTGCTAGCAGCCCGGGACTCGCCTACAATGAGCAGTTCTTC | CASSPGLAYNEQFF | many | TRBV7-7 | . | TRBJ2-1
TGCGCCAGCAGCTTGTATAGCGGGAGCTCCTACGAGCAGTACTTC | CASSLYSGSSYEQYF | . | TRBV5-1 | TRBD2 | TRBJ2-7
TGTGCCAGCAGCTTAGGGCAGGGGCGCGGCGAGCAGTACTTC | CASSLGQGRGEQYF | many | TRBV7-9 | . | TRBJ2-7
TGTGCCAGCAGTCCCCACCTGGGGCCTAGCAACACCCAAGAGACCCAGTACTTC | CASSPHLGPSNTQETQYF | many | TRBV27 | . | TRBJ2-5
TGTGCCAGCAGCCACAAGACAGGGGGCGTTTACGAGCAGTACTTC | CASSHKTGGVYEQYF | few | TRBV7-8 | TRBD1 | TRBJ2-7
TGTGCCAGCAGTAAACCGGGACGGATTGTGCTCGAGCAGTACTTC | CASSKPGRIVLEQYF | many | TRBV12-3/TRBV12-4 | . | TRBJ2-7
TGCAGTGCTAGAGATCCCACAGGCTACTCCCACACAGATACGCAGTATTTT | CSARDPTGYSHTDTQYF | many | TRBV20-1 | . | TRBJ2-3
TGCAGTGCTCGGACTAGCGGGAGCTCCTACAATGAGCAGTTCTTC | CSARTSGSSYNEQFF | many | TRBV20-1 | TRBD2 | TRBJ2-1
TGTGCCAGCAGCCCCCGGGGAGCGGGAGGCCAGGGTTACAATGAGCAGTTCTTC | CASSPRGAGGQGYNEQFF | many | TRBV7-3 | TRBD2 | TRBJ2-1
TGTGCCAGCAGTTTAAGGGCCGGGGAAAAACTGTTTTTT | CASSLRAGEKLFF | many | TRBV12-3/TRBV12-4 | . | TRBJ1-4
TGTGCCAGCAGTTTTTTTCAGAGCAATCAGCCCCAGCATTTT | CASSFFQSNQPQHF | many | TRBV28 | . | TRBJ1-5
TGTGCCAGCAGTCCACTAGATAATTACAATGAGCAGTTCTTC | CASSPLDNYNEQFF | many | TRBV27 | . | TRBJ2-1
TGTGCCAGCAGCTCCCCAGCGTCAGGGAGTACCAAAAACATTCAGTACTTC | CASSSPASGSTKNIQYF | once | TRBV7-9 | . | TRBJ2-4
TGTGCCAGCAGTGACCCCCACGCTAGCGGGAGGAACTACAATGAGCAGTTCTTC | CASSDPHASGRNYNEQFF | . | TRBV6-1 | TRBD2 | TRBJ2-1
TGTGCCAGCAGCCTCATTGTTTCAGGGAACACTGAAGCTTTCTTT | CASSLIVSGNTEAFF | many | TRBV11-3 | . | TRBJ1-1
TGCAGTGCCAAGGGCGGGACTAGCAGAACCGAGCAGTACTTC | CSAKGGTSRTEQYF | many | TRBV20-1 | TRBD2 | TRBJ2-7
TGTGCCAGCAGCCAAGATCTAGCGGGTTTGGGATACAATGAGCAGTTCTTC | CASSQDLAGLGYNEQFF | many | TRBV3-1 | TRBD2 | TRBJ2-1
TGTGCCAGCAGTTCTTCCAGGGACAATGTGCAGTTCTTC | CASSSSRDNVQFF | few | TRBV3-1 | . | TRBJ2-1
TGCGCCAGCAGCTGGACACCAGGAGATGGCTACACCTTC | CASSWTPGDGYTF | many | TRBV5-1 | . | TRBJ1-2
TGTGCCAGCAGCGTACTGGGCGATTCTTCCTACGAGCAGTACTTC | CASSVLGDSSYEQYF | few | TRBV9 | . | TRBJ2-7
TGTGCCAGCAGCGCAGCCCAAGGAGGTGAGCAGTTCTTC | CASSAAQGGEQFF | many | TRBV11-2 | . | TRBJ2-1
TGCAGTGCTTTGAAAGCGGGAGGGCCGGGGGGATACGAGCAGTACTTC | CSALKAGGPGGYEQYF | many | TRBV20-1 | TRBD2 | TRBJ2-7
TGTGCCAGCGCTAGACGAAATGAAAAACTGTTTTTT | CASARRNEKLFF | few | TRBV12-3/TRBV12-4 | . | TRBJ1-4
TGTGCCAGCACCTCGTCAGACGGGATACGCGATGAGCAGTTCTTC | CASTSSDGIRDEQFF | many | TRBV28 | . | TRBJ2-1
TGTGCCAGCAGCTACCCACCTCAGAGCGGGGCTTACAATGAGCAGTTCTTC | CASSYPPQSGAYNEQFF | many | TRBV11-3 | TRBD2 | TRBJ2-1
TGCGCCAGCAGCTTCCGGGTTGGGGATGGCTACACCTTC | CASSFRVGDGYTF | many | TRBV5-1 | . | TRBJ1-2
TGTGCCAGCAGCATTCAGGGGGGAGTCACTGAAGCTTTCTTT | CASSIQGGVTEAFF | few | TRBV5-5 | TRBD1 | TRBJ1-1
TGTGCCAGCAGCGCCGACCCGGGACTAAACTCCTACGAGCAGTACTTC | CASSADPGLNSYEQYF | . | TRBV11-2 | TRBD2 | TRBJ2-7
TGTGCCAGCAGCTTAAACTCCGGACGGCTCATAATCCACGAGCAGTACTTC | CASSLNSGRLIIHEQYF | many | TRBV7-8 | . | TRBJ2-7
TGTGCCTGGACCCTAGACAGGGGCGAGCAGTACTTC | CAWTLDRGEQYF | many | TRBV30 | TRBD1 | TRBJ2-7
TGCAGTGCTAGGACAGGGGACAATGAGCAGTTCTTC | CSARTGDNEQFF | . | TRBV20-1 | TRBD1 | TRBJ2-1
TGTGCCAGCAGTGGCCACAGGGGGCATAGGGTGGAGCTGTTTTTT | CASSGHRGHRVELFF | once | TRBV6-4 | TRBD1 | TRBJ2-2
TGTGCCAGCAGCCCGGACAGCTATACGCAGTATTTT | CASSPDSYTQYF | many | TRBV14 | . | TRBJ2-3
TGTGCCAGTAGTATAGATCTGGACAGAAATTCACCCCTCCACTTT | CASSIDLDRNSPLHF | . | TRBV19 | . | TRBJ1-6
TGTGCCAGCAGCTGGTCGGCGGGCAATACGTACAATGAGCAGTTCTTC | CASSWSAGNTYNEQFF | many | TRBV11-2 | . | TRBJ2-1
TGTGCCAGCAGCCAACAATCCATGGACGGTTTTAGCAATCAGCCCCAGCATTTT | CASSQQSMDGFSNQPQHF | few | TRBV3-1 | . | TRBJ1-5
TGTGCCAGCAGTGAGGCTAGCGTGGGGGAGCAGTACTTC | CASSEASVGEQYF | few | TRBV2 | . | TRBJ2-7
TGCAGTGCAGGAGGGACTAGCGGAATCACAGATACGCAGTATTTT | CSAGGTSGITDTQYF | many | TRBV20-1 | TRBD2 | TRBJ2-3
TGTTCCAGGGATCAGGGGGCATCTGGAAACACCATATATTTT | CSRDQGASGNTIYF | . | TRBV7-9 | TRBD1 | TRBJ1-3